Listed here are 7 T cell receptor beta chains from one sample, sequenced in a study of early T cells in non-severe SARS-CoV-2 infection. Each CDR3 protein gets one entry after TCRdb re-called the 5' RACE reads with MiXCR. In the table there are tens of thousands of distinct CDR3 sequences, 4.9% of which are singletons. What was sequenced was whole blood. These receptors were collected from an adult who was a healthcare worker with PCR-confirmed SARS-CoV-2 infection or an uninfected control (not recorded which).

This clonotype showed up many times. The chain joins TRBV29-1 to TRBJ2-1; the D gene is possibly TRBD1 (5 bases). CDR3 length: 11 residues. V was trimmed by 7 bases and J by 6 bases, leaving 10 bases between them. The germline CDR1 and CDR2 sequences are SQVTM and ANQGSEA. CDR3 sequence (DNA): TGCAGCGGGCGACAGCCCAATGAGCAGTTCTTC. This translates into CSGRQPNEQFF.

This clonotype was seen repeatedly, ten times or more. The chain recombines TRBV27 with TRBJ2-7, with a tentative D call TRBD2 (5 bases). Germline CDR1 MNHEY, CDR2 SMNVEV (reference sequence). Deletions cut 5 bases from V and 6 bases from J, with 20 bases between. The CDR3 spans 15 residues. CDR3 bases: TGTGCCAGCAGTACCCGTCGTAGAGGGCAAGGCGAGCAGTACTTC. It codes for CASSTRRRGQGEQYF.

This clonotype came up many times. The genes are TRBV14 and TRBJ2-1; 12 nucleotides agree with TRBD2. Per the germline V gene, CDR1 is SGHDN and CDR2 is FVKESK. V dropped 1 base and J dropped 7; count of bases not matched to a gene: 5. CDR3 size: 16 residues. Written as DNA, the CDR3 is TGTGCCAGCAGCCAAGCTAGCGGGGGGGCCAGAAATGAGCAGTTCTTC. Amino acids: CASSQASGGARNEQFF.

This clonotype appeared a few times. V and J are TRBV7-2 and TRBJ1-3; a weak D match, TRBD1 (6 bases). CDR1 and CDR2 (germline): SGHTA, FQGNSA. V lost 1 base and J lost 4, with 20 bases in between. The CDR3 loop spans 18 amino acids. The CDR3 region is CASSLGPAGGLAGNTIYF. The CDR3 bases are TGTGCCAGCAGCTTAGGTCCCGCCGGGGGGCTTGCCGGAAACACCATATATTTT.

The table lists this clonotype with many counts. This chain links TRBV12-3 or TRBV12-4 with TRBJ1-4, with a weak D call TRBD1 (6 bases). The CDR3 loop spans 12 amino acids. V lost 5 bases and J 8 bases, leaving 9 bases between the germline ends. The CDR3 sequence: CASSGDREKLFF. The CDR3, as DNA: TGTGCCAGCAGTGGAGACAGGGAAAAACTGTTTTTT.

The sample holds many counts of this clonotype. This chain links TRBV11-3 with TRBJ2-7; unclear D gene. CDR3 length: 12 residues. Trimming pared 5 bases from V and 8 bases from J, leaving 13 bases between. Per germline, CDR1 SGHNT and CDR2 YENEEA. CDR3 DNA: TGTGCCAGCAGCCAGGCCTTAGGCCAGCAGTACTTC. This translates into CASSQALGQQYF.

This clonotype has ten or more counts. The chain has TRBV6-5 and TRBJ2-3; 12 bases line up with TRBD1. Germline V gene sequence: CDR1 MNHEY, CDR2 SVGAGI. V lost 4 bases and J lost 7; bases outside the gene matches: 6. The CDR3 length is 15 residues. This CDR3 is CASSSGDRGLYTQYF. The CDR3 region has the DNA TGTGCCAGCAGTTCGGGGGACAGGGGGCTGTATACGCAGTATTTT.